The clone carrying this T cell receptor beta chain has just a few counts. The data belong to a study of blood T cells in healthy people across ages. CDR1 and CDR2 (germline): SGHTA, FQGNSA. This CDR3 has 15 residues. Between the trimmed V and J ends, which lost 1 base and 5 bases, there was a span of 11 bases. The use of a sample-barcoded 5' primer and a J-beta primer mix characterized a second PCR of roughly 7 to 12 cycles. Each CDR3 protein is one row after TCRdb ran MiXCR on the 5' RACE reads. Found here are fewer than 750,000 distinct CDR3 sequences, around half of them singletons; the top ten hold around 23%.

The chain employs TRBV7-2 and TRBJ1-4; weak D call: TRBD1 (5 bases). The sample consisted of blood. This sequence originates from a man older than 75 in good health. DNA of the CDR3: TGTGCCAGCAGCTTAGGCCGGGCAGGGAATGAAAAACTGTTTTTT. Translated, it gives CASSLGRAGNEKLFF.